The next 24 T cell receptor beta chains were all read from a single sample in a study of CD4 and CD8 cells across lung adenocarcinoma regions. TCRdb recomputed calls from the PCR reads with MiXCR, one row per CDR3 protein. The table records 11,000 or so distinct CDR3 sequences, 53% of them present only once. Sequencing input: CD8+ T cells from the center of a lung tumor. Every receptor here comes from a female donor with lung adenocarcinoma. The CD4 and CD8 labels of this study may be unreliable.

The CDR3 DNA sequence: TGTGCCAGCAGCAGGACTAGCGGGGGGGCGCTTGGGTACGAGCAGTACTTC. Protein product: CASSRTSGGALGYEQYF. The chain links TRBV6-1 to TRBJ2-5; TRBD2 agrees at 15 bases. The J call may be wrong; the DNA end is better matched by TRBJ2-7. The CDR3 consists of 17 residues. Per the germline V gene, CDR1 is MNHNS and CDR2 is SASEGT.

This clonotype appeared a few times. This chain connects TRBV18 to TRBJ2-2; possibly TRBD1 for D (6 bases). Trimming stripped 2 bases from V and 1 base from J, with 11 bases between. The CDR3 totals 16 residues. Germline V gene data show CDR1 as KGHSH and CDR2 as LQKENI. Here the CDR3 reads CASSPWDIKNTGELFF. The CDR3 nucleotides read TGTGCCAGCTCACCATGGGACATCAAGAACACCGGGGAGCTGTTTTTT.

The V gene is TRBV6-1, the J gene TRBJ2-5; D ambiguous. Near its end, the DNA agrees better with TRBJ2-7, so the J call may be wrong. Germline values: CDR1 MNHNS, CDR2 SASEGT. The CDR3 length is 11 residues. Written as DNA, the CDR3 is TGTGCCAGCAGTAAGTCCTACGAGCAGTACTTC. It is translated as CASSKSYEQYF.

By sample fraction, this clonotype is medium-sized. This chain uses TRBV10-2 with TRBJ2-3; 10 bases line up with TRBD1. CDR1 and CDR2 from the germline V gene are WSHSY and SAAADI. The length of the CDR3 is 13 residues. The CDR3 sequence: CAAGTGDTDTQYF. The DNA for the CDR3 is TGCGCAGCCGGGACAGGGGACACAGATACGCAGTATTTT.

This clonotype was counted once. V and J are TRBV27 and TRBJ2-6; a weak D match, TRBD2 (5 bases). The CDR3 runs to 14 residues. In germline, CDR1 is MNHEY, CDR2 SMNVEV (reference sequence). The V and J ends lost 3 bases and 2 bases respectively, with 5 bases between them. CDR3 sequence: CASSLTTGANVLTF. For the CDR3, the DNA is TGTGCCAGCAGTTTGACTACTGGGGCCAACGTCCTGACTTTC.

The genes are TRBV6-1 and TRBJ2-5; tentative D call: TRBD1 (6 bases). Trimming pared 6 bases from V and 2 bases from J, leaving 10 bases between. Per the germline V gene, CDR1 is MNHNS and CDR2 is SASEGT. This CDR3 is 13 amino acids long. CDR3 sequence (DNA): TGTGCCAGCAGCCCCCAGGGGCAAGAGACCCAGTACTTC. As protein: CASSPQGQETQYF.

The gene calls are TRBV6-5 and TRBJ1-2; 7 positions match TRBD1. CDR1 and CDR2 (germline): MNHEY, SVGAGI. With 6 bases clipped from V and 7 bases from J, the junction kept 8 bases outside the gene matches. The CDR3 sequence is 13 residues long. The CDR3: CASSLRQGGGYTF. Written as DNA, the CDR3 is TGTGCCAGCAGCTTACGACAGGGTGGTGGCTACACCTTC.

The rearrangement joins TRBV6-1 to TRBJ2-5; D is ambiguous. The length of the CDR3 is 12 residues. Trimming took off 6 bases at V and 5 bases at J, with 10 bases between the two ends. Germline CDR1 and CDR2: MNHNS and SASEGT. DNA for the CDR3: TGTGCCAGCAGCGCTTACCGTGAGACCCAGTACTTC. Translation: CASSAYRETQYF.

This clonotype came up a few times. The V and J genes are TRBV6-1 and TRBJ2-1, with a tentative D call TRBD1 (5 bases). The CDR3 extends over 16 amino acids. Deletions cut 6 bases from V and 1 base from J, with 16 bases between. CDR1 and CDR2 from the germline V gene are MNHNS and SASEGT. The DNA for the CDR3 is TGTGCCAGCAGATCCACAGGAGAAGGATCCTACAATGAGCAGTTCTTC. Residues: CASRSTGEGSYNEQFF.

This clonotype was counted between two and nine times. The chain recombines TRBV12-3 or TRBV12-4 with TRBJ2-5; D is unclear. Trimming left V 5 bases short and J 1 base short, with 11 bases between. CDR3 length: 14 amino acids. CDR3 DNA sequence: TGTGCCAGCAGTCTCCCCTCCAGCCAAGAGACCCAGTACTTC. It codes for CASSLPSSQETQYF.

A few counts support this clonotype. This sequence joins TRBV10-2 and TRBJ2-2; 8 nucleotides match TRBD2. Looked up from germline, CDR1 is WSHSY and CDR2 is SAAADI. Trimming took 8 bases from V and 5 from J; bases not matched to a gene: 10. There are 15 residues in the CDR3. Here the CDR3 DNA reads TGCGCCAGCTCCCCACAGGTAGCGGGGACCGGGGAGCTGTTTTTT. This translates into CASSPQVAGTGELFF.

The chain joins TRBV6-1 to TRBJ2-1; 16 nucleotides line up with TRBD2. The CDR3 consists of 21 residues. J was trimmed by 0 bases and V by 7 bases; bases with no gene match: 15. From germline, CDR1 is MNHNS and CDR2 SASEGT. In DNA form, the CDR3 reads TGTGCCAGCATCCGGGGGATAAGTGGGACTAGCGGGGGGGGCTCCTACAATGAGCAGTTCTTC. It encodes CASIRGISGTSGGGSYNEQFF.

The V call is TRBV25-1, the J call TRBJ2-1, with D maybe TRBD2 (5 bases). Trimming cost V 5 bases and J 3 bases, with 8 bases left between them. The CDR3 runs to 13 residues. Germline CDR1 and CDR2: MGHDK and SYGVNS. In nucleotides, the CDR3 is TGTGCCAGCAGTTTCGGGGTCTACAATGAGCAGTTCTTC. Its protein is CASSFGVYNEQFF.

V and J are TRBV6-5 and TRBJ1-2, with TRBD1 matching over 7 bases. This CDR3 region has 15 residues. Germline V lookup: CDR1 MNHEY, CDR2 SVGAGI. Unmatched junction bases numbered 6, after V lost 3 bases and J lost 2 bases. For the CDR3, the DNA is TGTGCCAGCAGTTATTCCGGGACAGTGAACTATGGCTACACCTTC. Its translation is CASSYSGTVNYGYTF.

The chain employs TRBV6-1 and TRBJ2-1, with 7 bases identical to TRBD1. The CDR3 has 15 amino acids. Germline V gene data show CDR1 as MNHNS and CDR2 as SASEGT. The trim removed 7 bases at V and 2 bases at J, leaving 8 bases unmatched. The CDR3 reads CASTEMTGPYNEQFF. The CDR3 region has the DNA TGTGCCAGCACCGAAATGACAGGGCCCTACAATGAGCAGTTCTTC.

J is TRBJ2-1 and V is TRBV27, with 10 bases matching TRBD2. This CDR3 contains 14 residues. J was trimmed by 4 bases and V by 7 bases; bases with no gene match: 4. Germline V gene data show CDR1 as MNHEY and CDR2 as SMNVEV (reference sequence). This CDR3 reads CASTPSGRYNEQFF. CDR3 bases: TGTGCCAGCACGCCTAGCGGGAGATACAATGAGCAGTTCTTC.

This clonotype was counted many times. The chain joins TRBV6-5 to TRBJ2-3; the match to TRBD2 covers 13 bases. CDR3 size: 16 residues. The ends lost 5 bases at V and 9 bases at J; junction bases unmatched: 11. Germline CDR1 MNHEY, CDR2 SVGAGI. CDR3 sequence reads: CASSHGTSGAAGTQYF. As DNA, the CDR3 is TGTGCCAGCAGTCACGGGACTAGCGGGGCTGCTGGCACGCAGTATTTT.

The rearrangement links TRBV4-2 to TRBJ2-4, with 9 nucleotides matching TRBD2. Germline CDR1 is LGHNA and CDR2 is YNFKEQ. The CDR3 totals 16 residues. V was clipped by 0 bases and J by 4 bases; unmatched bases: 4. The CDR3 DNA reads as TGTGCCAGCAGCCAAGATGGCGGGAGGGTAAAAAACATTCAGTACTTC. Translation gives CASSQDGGRVKNIQYF.

The J gene is TRBJ1-2, the V gene TRBV27, with D tentatively TRBD1 (6 bases). The ends were cut back, 7 bases at V and 4 bases at J, with 13 bases in the middle. CDR3 size: 13 residues. From germline, CDR1 is MNHEY and CDR2 SMNVEV (reference sequence). The CDR3 is CASKPGEGYGYTF. In DNA, the CDR3 is TGTGCCAGCAAGCCAGGGGAGGGCTATGGCTACACCTTC.

The chain is built from TRBV6-1 and TRBJ1-5; no firm D call. The germline V and J ends were trimmed by 1 base and 0 bases, with 7 bases remaining between them. Germline CDR1 and CDR2: MNHNS and SASEGT. There are 15 residues in the CDR3. CDR3 protein: CASSEGLFSNQPQHF. The CDR3 DNA reads TGTGCCAGCAGTGAAGGTCTATTTAGCAATCAGCCCCAGCATTTT.

The chain joins TRBV10-3 to TRBJ2-7; TRBD2 agrees at 7 bases. CDR1 is ENHRY and CDR2 is SYGVKD in the germline V gene. The ends lost 4 bases at V and 3 bases at J; junction bases unmatched: 0. This CDR3 is built from 12 residues. CDR3 nucleotide sequence: TGTGCCATCAGTGGGACTAGCTACGAGCAGTACTTC. This sequence encodes CAISGTSYEQYF.

The chain has TRBV27 and TRBJ2-1; 12 bases fit TRBD2. Unmatched junction bases numbered 25, after V lost 5 bases and J lost 8 bases. Germline V gene sequence: CDR1 MNHEY, CDR2 SMNVEV (reference sequence). The length of the CDR3 is 21 residues. The CDR3 coding sequence is TGTGCCAGCAGTCGGACCCAAGGTGGACTAGCGGGACGGCCCATAGGTCATGAGCAGTTCTTC. Amino acid sequence: CASSRTQGGLAGRPIGHEQFF.

By its share, this clonotype is medium-sized. The chain couples TRBV6-1 to TRBJ2-3, with unresolved D. Germline CDR1 and CDR2: MNHNS and SASEGT. V lost 8 bases to trimming and J lost 4 bases, with 10 bases between them. The CDR3 loop spans 12 amino acids. DNA for the CDR3: TGTGCCAGCTCTAAGCGCGCAGATACGCAGTATTTT. Protein: CASSKRADTQYF.

This clonotype was picked up a small number of times. The chain is built from TRBV7-2 and TRBJ2-1, with 9 positions matching TRBD1. CDR1 is SGHTA and CDR2 is FQGNSA in the germline V gene. V was clipped by 5 bases and J by 2 bases; unmatched bases: 10. The CDR3 contains 17 residues. CDR3 sequence (DNA): TGTGCCAGCAGCCCAAGGGGGACAGGGAGAGCCTACAATGAGCAGTTCTTC. Its translation is CASSPRGTGRAYNEQFF.